Shown below are 32 T cell receptor beta chains from a single sample sequenced in a study of T cell responses to AZD1222 COVID-19 vaccine. Profiled with immunoSEQ multiplex PCR; TCRdb holds only in-frame clones, not every one. The sample holds 150,000 to 200,000 clones; roughly 91% are singletons and the top ten take 1.5% to 2%. Sequences were derived from peripheral blood, sampled on day 0 of AZD1222 vaccination. The receptors come from an adult in good health.

This clone was observed a handful of times. The sample contains more than one DNA sequence encoding this CDR3. The chain links TRBV5-1 to TRBJ2-1, with 14 bases identical to TRBD2. Per the germline V gene, CDR1 is SGHRS and CDR2 is YFSETQ. The CDR3 runs to 15 residues. The J segment lost 4 bases and the V segment lost 4 bases, leaving 1 base of the junction unmatched. CDR3 amino acids: CASSRTSGGYNEQFF. Here the CDR3 DNA reads TGCGCCAGCAGCCGGACTAGCGGGGGGTACAATGAGCAGTTCTTC.

The chain recombines TRBV6-5 with TRBJ2-4, with D maybe TRBD2 (6 bases). The CDR3 has 11 residues. Germline V CDR1 and CDR2: MNHEY, SVGAGI. With 7 bases removed from V and 7 bases from J, the gap between germline ends came to 8 bases. The CDR3 DNA follows: TGTGCCAGCACTGGGGGGAACATTCAGTACTTC. Translating gives CASTGGNIQYF.

J is TRBJ1-2 and V is TRBV19, with TRBD1 matching 9 bases. CDR1 and CDR2 from the germline V gene are LNHDA and SQIVND (reference sequence). V shed 6 bases, J shed 4 bases, and the junction held 6 bases outside the gene matches. The CDR3 spans 14 residues. The DNA of the CDR3 is TGTGCCAGTAGCCTTCGGACAGGGGTCTATGGCTACACCTTC. Translation gives CASSLRTGVYGYTF.

The chain uses TRBV18 and TRBJ1-2; weak D call: TRBD1 (5 bases). Trimming pared 2 bases from V and 3 bases from J, leaving 10 bases between. CDR1 is KGHSH and CDR2 is LQKENI in the germline V gene. This CDR3 spans 14 amino acids. The CDR3 DNA follows: TGTGCCAGCTCACCAATCAGGGCCCACTATGGCTACACCTTC. Translation: CASSPIRAHYGYTF.

As for this clone: The same CDR3 also results from other DNA sequences found in this sample. The V gene is TRBV7-3, the J gene TRBJ2-1, with 9 positions matching TRBD1. CDR1 and CDR2 (germline): SGHTA, FQGTGA. There are 15 residues in the CDR3. Germline trimming cut 4 bases from V and 0 bases from J; bases unmatched to any gene: 1. The CDR3 nucleotides are TGTGCCAGCAGCTCGACAGGGGGCTCCTACAATGAGCAGTTCTTC. It specifies CASSSTGGSYNEQFF. Using reference TRBV7-3 and TRBJ2-1 for the parts outside the CDR3, the full variable domain is GAGVSQTPSNKVTEKGKYVELRCDPISGHTALYWYRQSLGQGPEFLIYFQGTGAADDSGLPNDRFFAVRPEGSVSTLKIQRTERGDSAVYLCASSSTGGSYNEQFFGPGTRLTVL.

The V and J genes are TRBV9 and TRBJ1-2; TRBD1 matches at 8 bases. V lost 4 bases and J lost 4; bases outside the gene matches: 6. The CDR3 runs to 14 residues. In germline, CDR1 is SGDLS, CDR2 YYNGEE. The CDR3 loop reads CASSLGQGPYGYTF. The CDR3 nucleotides are TGTGCCAGCAGCCTTGGACAGGGACCCTATGGCTACACCTTC.

This chain joins TRBV9 and TRBJ2-1; 9 bases line up with TRBD2. The CDR3 loop spans 16 amino acids. Germline V gene lookup returns CDR1 SGDLS and CDR2 YYNGEE. The junction had 7 bases not matched to a gene; V was cut back by 1 base and J by 5 bases. CDR3 region: CASSVSVSGGHNEQFF. The CDR3 DNA is TGTGCCAGCAGCGTATCGGTTAGCGGGGGCCACAATGAGCAGTTCTTC.

The rearrangement links TRBV19 to TRBJ1-5, with D tentatively TRBD1 (5 bases). This CDR3 has 15 amino acids. V gave up 2 bases and J gave up 2 bases, with 10 bases separating them. Germline values: CDR1 LNHDA, CDR2 SQIVND (reference sequence). CDR3 sequence: CASSITGDGNQPQHF. The CDR3 region has the DNA TGTGCCAGTAGTATAACGGGGGATGGCAATCAGCCCCAGCATTTT.

This rearrangement joins TRBV5-1 to TRBJ1-1; TRBD1 matches at 11 bases. V lost 0 bases and J lost 5; bases outside the gene matches: 12. Germline values: CDR1 SGHRS, CDR2 YFSETQ. The CDR3 length is 18 residues. The CDR3 bases are TGCGCCAGCAGCTTGGTCCAGGACAGGGGGCGCATAACGACTGAAGCTTTCTTT. The encoded protein is CASSLVQDRGRITTEAFF.

The chain employs TRBV7-8 and TRBJ2-3; perhaps D is TRBD1 or TRBD2 (5 bases each). This CDR3 region has 17 residues. V lost 5 bases to trimming and J lost 0 bases, with 18 bases between them. Germline CDR1 is SGHVS and CDR2 is FQNEAQ. CDR3: CASSTSEWGFSTDTQYF. CDR3 in DNA: TGTGCCAGCAGCACTTCCGAATGGGGGTTCAGCACAGATACGCAGTATTTT.

The genes are TRBV28 and TRBJ2-1, with D possibly matching TRBD2 (6 bases). The CDR3 loop spans 16 amino acids. CDR1 is MDHEN and CDR2 is SYDVKM in the germline V gene. With 5 bases removed from V and 4 bases from J, the gap between germline ends came to 18 bases. CDR3 in DNA: TGTGCCAGCAGTCTTATAGCGAGTGGGGGGTACAATGAGCAGTTCTTC. This sequence encodes CASSLIASGGYNEQFF.

The chain employs TRBV16 and TRBJ1-1; 9 bases align to TRBD1. Germline CDR1 and CDR2: KGHSY and FQNENV. This CDR3 region has 14 residues. Trimming removed 4 bases from V and 8 bases from J; junction bases left unmatched: 8. In DNA, the CDR3 is TGTGCCAGCAGCCCAATTACAGGGGGCGCGGAAGCTTTCTTT. Translating gives CASSPITGGAEAFF. Together with reference TRBV16 and TRBJ1-1, the CDR3 gives the full variable domain: GEEVAQTPKHLVRGEGQKAKLYCAPIKGHSYVFWYQQVLKNEFKFLISFQNENVFDETGMPKERFSAKCLPNSPCSLEIQATKLEDSAVYFCASSPITGGAEAFFGQGTRLTVV.

J is TRBJ1-1 and V is TRBV18, with TRBD1 matching 8 bases. The CDR3 is made up of 14 amino acids. With 0 bases clipped from V and 5 bases from J, the junction kept 2 bases outside the gene matches. Germline values: CDR1 KGHSH, CDR2 LQKENI. The chain's CDR3 is CASSPPQGGTEAFF. The CDR3 DNA is TGTGCCAGCTCACCACCACAGGGGGGGACTGAAGCTTTCTTT.

CDR3 sequence: CAISSRATGELFF. Here the CDR3 DNA reads TGTGCCATCAGCTCTAGGGCCACCGGGGAGCTGTTTTTT. The V call is TRBV10-3, the J call TRBJ2-2; no firm D call. V lost 6 bases, J lost 4 bases, and 9 bases lay in between. Germline-derived CDR1 and CDR2 are ENHRY and SYGVKD. This CDR3 contains 13 residues.

The gene calls are TRBV6-6 and TRBJ2-1, with 13 bases aligning to TRBD2. V was pared by 5 bases and J by 6 bases, with 7 bases of the junction left unmatched. CDR3 length equals 16 residues. CDR1 is MNHNY and CDR2 is SVGAGI in the germline V gene (reference sequence). CDR3 residues: CASSGKGLAGANEQFF. The DNA for the CDR3 is TGTGCCAGCAGTGGAAAAGGACTAGCGGGAGCCAATGAGCAGTTCTTC.

The V gene is TRBV5-1, the J gene TRBJ1-2; tentative D call: TRBD1 (6 bases). Trimming took 0 bases from V and 3 from J, leaving 12 bases between them. This CDR3 is 15 amino acids long. CDR1 is SGHRS, CDR2 YFSETQ, per germline. The CDR3 here is CASSLDRVRDYGYTF. The DNA for the CDR3 is TGCGCCAGCAGCTTGGACAGGGTCCGAGACTATGGCTACACCTTC.

The V call is TRBV11-2, the J call TRBJ2-1, with 9 bases matching TRBD1. Germline CDR1 and CDR2: SGHAT and FQNNGV. This CDR3 comprises 14 residues. Trimming at V came to 1 base and at J to 8 bases, leaving 3 bases not matched to a gene. The CDR3 nucleotides are TGTGCCAGCAGCTTAGCACAGGGGGCGCATGAGCAGTTCTTC. Protein sequence: CASSLAQGAHEQFF.

The V and J genes are TRBV28 and TRBJ2-1, with 8 bases identical to TRBD2. There are 16 residues in the CDR3. Germline V lookup: CDR1 MDHEN, CDR2 SYDVKM. V was pared by 2 bases and J by 5 bases, with 8 bases of the junction left unmatched. The CDR3 sequence: CASSLPLRGGNNEQFF. As DNA, the CDR3 is TGTGCCAGCAGTTTACCTCTTCGCGGGGGGAACAATGAGCAGTTCTTC.

This rearrangement joins TRBV5-1 to TRBJ2-1; D might be TRBD1 (6 bases). The V end was cut by 2 bases, the J end by 4 bases, with 7 bases between. Germline V lookup: CDR1 SGHRS, CDR2 YFSETQ. The CDR3 runs to 13 residues. The CDR3 reads CASSLGQYNEQFF. The CDR3 region has the DNA TGCGCCAGCAGCTTAGGACAGTACAATGAGCAGTTCTTC.

The rearrangement links TRBV9 to TRBJ1-3; D is uncertain. V was pared by 4 bases and J by 3 bases, with 14 bases between. The CDR3 is 15 amino acids. Germline V lookup: CDR1 SGDLS, CDR2 YYNGEE. Written as DNA, the CDR3 is TGTGCCAGCAGCTCCACGGCCGCGCTTGGAAACACCATATATTTT. Translated, it gives CASSSTAALGNTIYF.

The chain uses TRBV7-2 and TRBJ2-7, with 8 nucleotides matching TRBD1. The germline CDR1 and CDR2 sequences are SGHTA and FQGNSA. V lost 2 bases, J lost 4 bases, and 4 bases stayed unmatched. The CDR3 consists of 14 residues. The CDR3 DNA sequence: TGTGCCAGCAGCTTAATGACAGGGGCATACGAGCAGTACTTC. This encodes CASSLMTGAYEQYF.

The CDR3, as DNA: TGTGCCAGCAGCTTCCCCGGATCCTACGAGCAGTACTTC. Translated: CASSFPGSYEQYF. This sequence joins TRBV7-8 and TRBJ2-7; D unclear. Germline CDR1 and CDR2: SGHVS and FQNEAQ. The CDR3 consists of 13 residues. The V end was cut by 3 bases, the J end by 1 base, with 7 bases between.

The CDR3 reads CASSEGGPQETQYF. The CDR3 region has the DNA TGCGCCAGCAGTGAGGGGGGCCCCCAAGAGACCCAGTACTTC. V and J are TRBV10-1 and TRBJ2-5; D might be TRBD1 (6 bases). Germline CDR1 and CDR2: WNHNN and SYGVQD (reference sequence). With 2 bases removed from V and 1 base from J, the gap between germline ends came to 8 bases. This CDR3 is built from 14 residues.

This clone was recorded a few times. The V and J genes are TRBV6-1 and TRBJ2-7; 7 bases agree with TRBD2. The CDR3 spans 16 residues. Trimming at V came to 4 bases and at J to 4 bases, leaving 13 bases not matched to a gene. The germline V gene encodes CDR1 MNHNS and CDR2 SASEGT. CDR3 bases: TGTGCCAGCAGTGCCGGAGGAGGCGGGAGAGGGTACGAGCAGTACTTC. Translated, it gives CASSAGGGGRGYEQYF.

The chain uses TRBV27 and TRBJ2-5; D is ambiguous. The germline gives CDR1 MNHEY, CDR2 SMNVEV (reference sequence). V shed 5 bases and J shed 3 bases, with 19 bases lying between them. The CDR3 spans 16 residues. CDR3 amino acids: CASSQKGHILKETQYF. The CDR3 region has the DNA TGTGCCAGCAGTCAAAAGGGCCACATTCTTAAAGAGACCCAGTACTTC.

The genes are TRBV5-1 and TRBJ1-1; no clear D gene. This CDR3 contains 14 residues. Trimming cost V 0 bases and J 0 bases, with 6 bases left between them. Per germline, CDR1 SGHRS and CDR2 YFSETQ. Written as DNA, the CDR3 is TGCGCCAGCAGCTTGGGGGTCCTGAACACTGAAGCTTTCTTT. Its protein is CASSLGVLNTEAFF.

This chain connects TRBV10-1 to TRBJ2-1, with 8 bases matching TRBD2. The CDR3 has 14 residues. Trimming took 3 bases from V and 9 from J; bases not matched to a gene: 7. Looked up from germline, CDR1 is WNHNN and CDR2 is SYGVQD (reference sequence). Written as DNA, the CDR3 is TGCGCCAGCAGTGATGGGCTAGCGGGTACTGAGCAGTTCTTC. Protein product: CASSDGLAGTEQFF.

The chain employs TRBV28 and TRBJ2-7; either TRBD1 or TRBD2 may fit D (7 bases each). The CDR3 is 12 residues long. Trimming cost V 7 bases and J 4 bases, with 11 bases left between them. Germline V gives CDR1 MDHEN, CDR2 SYDVKM. This chain's CDR3 is CASTGGGYEQYF. As DNA, the CDR3 is TGTGCCAGCACAGGGGGGGGATACGAGCAGTACTTC.

The gene calls are TRBV6-6 and TRBJ1-2, with D possibly TRBD1 on 6 matching bases. Germline CDR1 reads MNHNY; CDR2 reads SVGAGI (reference sequence). The CDR3 spans 14 residues. Trimming removed 5 bases from V and 7 bases from J, with 17 bases in between. CDR3 loop: CASSKGDRKSGYTF. The CDR3 DNA follows: TGTGCCAGCAGTAAGGGAGACAGGAAGAGTGGCTACACCTTC.

The J gene is TRBJ1-6, the V gene TRBV5-4; D is possibly TRBD1 (5 bases). This CDR3 is built from 16 residues. Germline CDR1 reads SGHNT; CDR2 reads YYREEE (reference sequence). V shed 5 bases and J shed 4 bases, with 16 bases lying between them. The CDR3 DNA is TGTGCCAGCAGGGTTGCCGGGACGGGGTATAATTCACCCCTCCACTTT. The encoded protein is CASRVAGTGYNSPLHF.

This chain links TRBV5-1 with TRBJ2-1, with 8 bases aligning to TRBD2. Germline CDR1 and CDR2: SGHRS and YFSETQ. The CDR3 contains 15 residues. V dropped 4 bases and J dropped 4; count of bases not matched to a gene: 7. CDR3 in amino acids: CASSPLADRYNEQFF. The CDR3 DNA follows: TGCGCCAGCAGCCCACTAGCGGACCGGTACAATGAGCAGTTCTTC. Supplemented by reference TRBV5-1 and TRBJ2-1, the full variable domain reads KAGVTQTPRYLIKTRGQQVTLSCSPISGHRSVSWYQQTPGQGLQFLFEYFSETQRNKGNFPGRFSGRQFSNSRSEMNVSTLELGDSALYLCASSPLADRYNEQFFGPGTRLTVL.

The rearrangement joins TRBV7-3 to TRBJ1-4; D is unresolved. V gave up 6 bases and J gave up 3 bases, with 17 bases separating them. Germline lookup yields CDR1 SGHTA and CDR2 FQGTGA. The CDR3 spans 16 residues. CDR3: CASSHRASIANEKLFF. The CDR3 DNA follows: TGTGCCAGCAGTCACCGGGCTTCAATAGCTAATGAAAAACTGTTTTTT.